This entry describes one T cell receptor beta chain. Its matching antigen is unknown. This specimen comes from a study of T cell responses to AZD1222 COVID-19 vaccine. Study-wide results and caveats: Females outnumbered males among donors, who were mostly white British; clonal diversity was possibly underestimated. Across spike, vaccine-associated CD4 TCRs were found, dominant at 160-218 and 743-854. Baseline seropositivity occurred in only a handful of AZD1222 recipients.

Germline lookup yields CDR1 SGHRS and CDR2 YFSETQ. Trimming at V came to 4 bases and at J to 4 bases, leaving 14 bases not matched to a gene. CDR3 length equals 16 residues. The method was immunoSEQ multiplex PCR; TCRdb's version includes in-frame clones alone and lacks a portion of them. This sample yields around 160,000 clones, of which 93% are seen a single time; 1.5% to 2% belongs to the top ten. This chain uses TRBV5-1 with TRBJ2-7; 7 bases match TRBD2. Sequencing was performed on peripheral blood, taken on day 0 of AZD1222 vaccination. This receptor was identified in an adult in good health. CDR3 DNA: TGCGCCAGCAGCGCCACGGCGGGAGTCCCCCCGTACGAGCAGTACTTC. This encodes CASSATAGVPPYEQYF.